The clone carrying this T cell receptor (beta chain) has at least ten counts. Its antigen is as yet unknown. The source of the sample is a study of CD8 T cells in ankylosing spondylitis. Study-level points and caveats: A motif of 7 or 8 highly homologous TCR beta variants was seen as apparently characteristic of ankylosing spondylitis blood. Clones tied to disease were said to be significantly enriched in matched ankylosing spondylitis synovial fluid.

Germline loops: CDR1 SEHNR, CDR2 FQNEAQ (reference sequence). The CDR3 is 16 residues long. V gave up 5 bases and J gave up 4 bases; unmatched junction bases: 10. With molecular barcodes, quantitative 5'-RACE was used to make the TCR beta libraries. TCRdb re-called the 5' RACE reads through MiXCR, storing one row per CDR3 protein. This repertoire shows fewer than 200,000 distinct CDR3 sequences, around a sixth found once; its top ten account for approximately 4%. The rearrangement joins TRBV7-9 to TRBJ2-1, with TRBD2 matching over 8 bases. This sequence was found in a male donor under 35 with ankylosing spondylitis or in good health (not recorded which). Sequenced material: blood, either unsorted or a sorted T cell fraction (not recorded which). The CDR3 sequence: CASSPRPGLEYNEQFF. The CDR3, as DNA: TGTGCCAGCAGCCCCCGCCCGGGACTAGAGTACAATGAGCAGTTCTTC. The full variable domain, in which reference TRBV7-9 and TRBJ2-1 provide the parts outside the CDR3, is DTGVSQNPRHKITKRGQNVTFRCDPISEHNRLYWYRQTLGQGPEFLTYFQNEAQLEKSRLLSDRFSAERPKGSFSTLEIQRTEQGDSAMYLCASSPRPGLEYNEQFFGPGTRLTVL.